The text below deals with one TCR beta chain. Which antigen it targets is not known. It has no much larger one-base neighbor in the sample; base qualities were not kept. The sample comes from a study of T cell repertoires in aging, cancer and after chemotherapy (dated by TCRdb to the late 2010s). For the study in its entirety: Donors were distributed across six age groups ranging from 30 or younger to 70 or older, with at least three individuals included per group. TCR repertoires from healthy donor controls were recorded over periods of several months to years and showed clear clonal overlap between repeated samplings. To look at immunoaging and at how T cells reconstitute after chemotherapy, the study profiled TCR beta repertoires in peripheral blood from both healthy donors and cancer patients. In total, the full dataset held about 9 million TCR reads. A cohort of around 210 cancer patients (94 with hematological and 124 with solid cancers) was assembled, and under 100 healthy donors were included as a reference group. General conclusions and limits of the study: Median generation probability increased over the chemotherapy interval in both cancer cohorts, suggesting repertoire reconstitution through rebound thymic output. It was noted by the authors that conclusions about immunological memory after chemotherapy cannot be drawn from the repertoire data. In healthy donors, the decline in TCR diversity with age was mainly due to loss of richness, whereas in cancer patients loss of evenness also played a role. Untreated patients with hematological or solid cancers showed significantly lower blood TCR diversity and higher clonality than age-matched healthy donors.

TCR beta rearrangements were amplified from genomic DNA isolated from peripheral blood, not from sorted cells or RNA. The CDR3 runs 15 residues from the cysteine to the phenylalanine. Only CDR3 DNA is held: 45 bases, read in frame from base 1. V and J are trimmed by 0 bases and 7 bases, and the gene matches miss 2 bases of the junction. The germline V gene supplies CDR1 SGHDN and CDR2 FVKESK. Rearranged TRB sequences spanning V, D and J segments were amplified in a multiplex touch-down PCR with a mixed TRB-A/B primer pool. Illumina adapters and sample indices were attached to the amplicons through two consecutive PCR reactions run with Phusion HS II polymerase. The amplicons were purified from gel with the NucleoSpin Gel and PCR Clean-up kit and then assessed with Qubit and an Agilent 2100 Bioanalyzer. Sequencing of libraries was carried out on an Illumina MiSeq in 600-cycle, single-indexed, paired-end runs. In the paper's pipeline: Processing of the TRB sequences was carried out with MiXCR versions 2.12 and 3.0.5. Each unique CDR3 nucleotide sequence was counted as one clone, and only productive sequences with at least two reads were retained. Repertoire metrics included Shannon diversity, evenness, clonality (one minus evenness), and alpha-parameterized diversity profiles from alpha 0 to 5. The IGoR algorithm was used to compute generation probabilities of clones in paired pre- and post-chemotherapy samples. Using fastp at Q25 and MiXCR, TCRdb reprocessed the public reads and kept productive beta chains. When rows share a CDR3 protein, they turn into one entry using the most common DNA and genes. TCRdb, not the original authors, processed these V and J calls. This sample holds about 8,300 distinct CDR3 sequences; 32% were observed only once. About 10% of the sample rests with the top ten.

The receptor was derived from a human donor in good health. This sequence uses TRBV14 and TRBJ1-4, and 10 junctional nucleotides match TRBD1. The sample comprised blood. The CDR3 region has the sequence CASSQERDRGEKLFF. The sequenced DNA is TGTGCCAGCAGCCAAGAAAGGGACAGGGGTGAAAAACTGTTTTTT.